The sequence of this T cell receptor beta chain was determined in a study of control samples from healthy donors and cancer patients. The CDR3 spans 15 residues. Trimming stripped 3 bases from V and 7 bases from J, with 15 bases between. The V gene's germline CDR1 is MNHNS and CDR2 SASEGT. Assay: immunoSEQ multiplex PCR; the TCRdb copy retains only in-frame clones and omits some. The sample includes 21,000 or so clones, approximately 89% seen only once; the top ten take around 39%. The sequence came from a man aged 55 to 70 with head and neck cancer. Sequencing used PBMCs. The chain joins TRBV6-1 to TRBJ2-2; D tentatively reads TRBD1 or TRBD2 (5 bases each). CDR3 sequence (DNA): TGTGCCAGCAGTGACCGGAAGGGACCCATCGGGGAGCTGTTTTTT. Residues: CASSDRKGPIGELFF.